This passage covers 24 T cell receptor beta chains from one sample sequenced in a study of cytomegalovirus exposure and HLA in healthy donors. The PCR had 60 Vbeta and 13 Jbeta primers. Sequencing was performed with immunoSEQ multiplex PCR; in TCRdb, only in-frame clones are kept and a portion is missing. The table includes fewer than 250,000 clones, roughly 85% detected once. Sequences were obtained from PBMCs. The receptors come from a young man in good health and CMV-seronegative.

The rearrangement uses TRBV2 and TRBJ2-5; 9 bases align to TRBD1. With V trimmed by 2 bases and J by 4 bases, 8 bases remained unmatched. Germline V gene lookup returns CDR1 SNHLY and CDR2 FYNNEI. The CDR3 runs to 16 residues. CDR3 nucleotides: TGTGCCAGCAGTGAAAGGGCCACAGGGGGCCGAGAGACCCAGTACTTC. Its translation is CASSERATGGRETQYF.

The chain links TRBV30 to TRBJ1-6, with no clear D. Trimming removed 0 bases from V and 13 bases from J, with 19 bases in between. CDR3 length equals 15 residues. Germline-derived CDR1 and CDR2 are GTSNPN and SVGIG (reference sequence). DNA for the CDR3: TGTGCCTGGAGTGTACGGGGATCAGTCAGTGGCCCCCTCCACTTT. It is translated as CAWSVRGSVSGPLHF.

The chain recombines TRBV5-6 with TRBJ2-3, with TRBD1 as a possible D gene (5 bases). The germline gives CDR1 SGHDT, CDR2 YYEEEE. The CDR3 totals 14 residues. V was cut by 0 bases and J by 6 bases, with 11 bases left in between. The CDR3 DNA follows: TGTGCCAGCAGCTTGGGATGGGGCCCCGATACGCAGTATTTT. It translates to CASSLGWGPDTQYF.

V usage is TRBV7-2 and J usage is TRBJ1-1; 8 nucleotides match TRBD1. V dropped 2 bases and J dropped 2; count of bases not matched to a gene: 7. Germline loops: CDR1 SGHTA, CDR2 FQGNSA. This CDR3 has 16 amino acids. The CDR3 sequence is CASSLHRAGGNTEAFF. CDR3 nucleotides: TGTGCCAGCAGCTTACACCGGGCAGGGGGCAACACTGAAGCTTTCTTT.

This clone was seen more than once but under ten times. The chain combines TRBV11-3 with TRBJ1-3; D not certain. This CDR3 region has 15 residues. The V gene lost 8 bases and the J gene lost 1 base, with 15 bases spanning the gap. Per germline, CDR1 SGHNT and CDR2 YENEEA. For the CDR3, the DNA is TGTGCCAGCTCTGACCGGCGAGGATCTGGAAACACCATATATTTT. The encoded protein is CASSDRRGSGNTIYF.

This clone has just a few counts. This chain links TRBV4-3 with TRBJ1-1; 7 bases align to TRBD1. V was pared by 0 bases and J by 1 base, with 5 bases of the junction left unmatched. Germline lookup yields CDR1 LGHNA and CDR2 YSLEER. CDR3 size: 16 residues. The DNA for the CDR3 is TGCGCCAGCAGCCAAGATTGGGACAGAACGAACACTGAAGCTTTCTTT. As protein: CASSQDWDRTNTEAFF.

V gene TRBV7-8 combines with J gene TRBJ1-1; 11 nucleotides align to TRBD1. After removal of 1 base from V and 5 bases from J, the junction contained 3 bases not matched to a gene. Germline loops: CDR1 SGHVS, CDR2 FQNEAQ. The CDR3 spans 15 residues. DNA for the CDR3: TGTGCCAGCAGCTTAGGGGGACAGGGGGAGACTGAAGCTTTCTTT. As protein: CASSLGGQGETEAFF.

This chain uses TRBV6-1 with TRBJ2-7; D may be TRBD1 (5 bases). Germline values: CDR1 MNHNS, CDR2 SASEGT. Trimming took off 7 bases at V and 6 bases at J, with 10 bases between the two ends. The CDR3 is made up of 11 amino acids. This CDR3 reads CASNVDSEQYF. Here the CDR3 DNA reads TGTGCCAGCAACGTTGACAGCGAGCAGTACTTC.

The chain has TRBV19 and TRBJ2-2, with 7 positions matching TRBD1. The CDR3 is 17 amino acids. Germline lookup yields CDR1 LNHDA and CDR2 SQIVND (reference sequence). V shed 5 bases and J 0 bases; nucleotides not matched to a gene: 9. CDR3 sequence (DNA): TGTGCCAGTAGTTACCGGACAGGCCAAACGAACACCGGGGAGCTGTTTTTT. This translates into CASSYRTGQTNTGELFF.

This chain uses TRBV5-1 with TRBJ1-5, with D possibly TRBD1 on 5 matching bases. This CDR3 comprises 14 residues. Germline CDR1 and CDR2: SGHRS and YFSETQ. The germline V and J ends were trimmed by 0 bases and 4 bases, with 8 bases remaining between them. CDR3 bases: TGCGCCAGCAGCTTGGGCCCAGGGAATCAGCCCCAGCATTTT. Its translation is CASSLGPGNQPQHF.

As regards this clone: Other DNA sequences in this sample translate to the same CDR3. The V gene is TRBV4-3, the J gene TRBJ1-2, with 8 bases fitting TRBD1. Germline trimming cut 6 bases from V and 2 bases from J; bases unmatched to any gene: 26. CDR3 length: 21 residues. The germline V gene encodes CDR1 LGHNA and CDR2 YSLEER. CDR3 residues: CASSRFPGSGTDRAENYGYTF. The CDR3 DNA sequence: TGCGCCAGCAGTCGATTCCCAGGCTCTGGGACGGACAGGGCTGAAAACTATGGCTACACCTTC.

The V call is TRBV19, the J call TRBJ2-1; TRBD1 matches 9 bases. After removal of 3 bases from V and 8 bases from J, the junction contained 8 bases not matched to a gene. Germline lookup yields CDR1 LNHDA and CDR2 SQIVND (reference sequence). The CDR3 is 15 residues long. The CDR3 here is CASSIDGTGTDEQFF. In DNA, the CDR3 is TGTGCCAGTAGTATTGATGGGACAGGGACCGATGAGCAGTTCTTC.

This clone turned up a few times. V usage is TRBV28 and J usage is TRBJ2-1, with 8 nucleotides matching TRBD2. Germline CDR1 reads MDHEN; CDR2 reads SYDVKM. Trimming removed 5 bases from V and 0 bases from J; junction bases left unmatched: 0. There are 14 residues in the CDR3. CDR3 protein: CASSRGGSYNEQFF. The CDR3 DNA sequence: TGTGCCAGCAGTCGGGGGGGCTCCTACAATGAGCAGTTCTTC.

This clone has more than one count but fewer than ten. The CDR3 protein is CASSYSGLAAYEQYF. CDR3 DNA sequence: TGTGCCAGCAGCTATTCCGGACTAGCGGCGTACGAGCAGTACTTC. The V gene is TRBV7-9, the J gene TRBJ2-7; 10 bases are shared with TRBD2. There are 15 residues in the CDR3. With 4 bases clipped from V and 4 bases from J, the junction kept 7 bases outside the gene matches. Germline CDR1 SEHNR, CDR2 FQNEAQ (reference sequence).

The rearrangement links TRBV30 to TRBJ1-2, with D uncertain. Trimming stripped 2 bases from V and 8 bases from J, with 12 bases between. The CDR3 runs 12 residues. Germline CDR1 reads GTSNPN; CDR2 reads SVGIG (reference sequence). CDR3 sequence reads: CAWSPTVEGYTF. Written as DNA, the CDR3 is TGTGCCTGGAGTCCTACAGTGGAAGGCTACACCTTC.

The chain uses TRBV20-1 and TRBJ1-2; D gene unclear. The CDR3 extends over 10 amino acids. V lost 0 bases and J lost 8, with 4 bases in between. Germline CDR1 and CDR2: DFQATT and SNEGSKA (reference sequence). This CDR3 reads CSARDPGYTF. CDR3 coding DNA: TGCAGTGCTAGAGATCCAGGCTACACCTTC.

The V call is TRBV5-1, the J call TRBJ2-2; no definite D call. CDR1 is SGHRS, CDR2 YFSETQ, per germline. Trimming pared 0 bases from V and 0 bases from J, leaving 9 bases between. The CDR3 covers 16 residues. The CDR3 nucleotides read TGCGCCAGCAGCTTGGAGGCAGGCCCGAACACCGGGGAGCTGTTTTTT. This translates into CASSLEAGPNTGELFF.

V is TRBV5-4 and J is TRBJ2-2; the match to TRBD2 covers 8 bases. The germline V gene has CDR1 SGHNT and CDR2 YYREEE (reference sequence). CDR3 size: 16 residues. V shed 4 bases, J shed 1 base, and the junction held 6 bases outside the gene matches. CDR3 sequence (DNA): TGTGCCAGCAGCCCGGCGGGGGGACAGAACACCGGGGAGCTGTTTTTT. Encoded protein: CASSPAGGQNTGELFF.

The gene calls are TRBV11-3 and TRBJ1-4, with 11 nucleotides matching TRBD1. The ends lost 5 bases at V and 8 bases at J; junction bases unmatched: 4. This CDR3 contains 14 residues. Per germline, CDR1 SGHNT and CDR2 YENEEA. The CDR3 DNA is TGTGCCAGCAGCGGATGGACAGGGGGCGAAAAACTGTTTTTT. Residues: CASSGWTGGEKLFF. The variable domain in full, completed from reference TRBV11-3 and TRBJ1-4, reads EAGVVQSPRYKIIEKKQPVAFWCNPISGHNTLYWYLQNLGQGPELLIRYENEEAVDDSQLPKDRFSAERLKGVDSTLKIQPAELGDSAVYLCASSGWTGGEKLFFGSGTQLSVL.

This chain links TRBV27 with TRBJ1-6, with TRBD1 matching 7 bases. CDR3 length equals 14 residues. Germline V gene sequence: CDR1 MNHEY, CDR2 SMNVEV (reference sequence). J was trimmed by 10 bases and V by 2 bases; bases with no gene match: 5. The CDR3, as DNA: TGTGCCAGCAGTTTAGGAGGGGGCGGGTCACCCCTCCACTTT. This translates into CASSLGGGGSPLHF.

This chain joins TRBV6-1 and TRBJ2-7, with TRBD1 as a possible D gene (5 bases). The germline V gene has CDR1 MNHNS and CDR2 SASEGT. V shed 1 base and J shed 6 bases, with 13 bases lying between them. The CDR3 totals 14 residues. The DNA for the CDR3 is TGTGCCAGCAGTGAAGGGGGCGCAGTTTCCGAGCAGTACTTC. Protein product: CASSEGGAVSEQYF.

The rearrangement links TRBV2 to TRBJ1-3, with D perhaps matching TRBD1 (5 bases). Trimming shortened V by 5 bases and J by 2 bases, and 13 bases separated the two germline ends. The CDR3 has 15 residues. Germline loops: CDR1 SNHLY, CDR2 FYNNEI. CDR3 DNA sequence: TGTGCCAGCAGTCCCGGGACTTCTGCTGGAAACACCATATATTTT. It codes for CASSPGTSAGNTIYF.

The sample holds one count of this clone. The chain joins TRBV28 to TRBJ2-3; no definite D call. Trimming cost V 6 bases and J 6 bases, with 10 bases left between them. The V gene's germline CDR1 is MDHEN and CDR2 SYDVKM. CDR3 length: 12 residues. The CDR3, as DNA: TGTGCCAGCAGCATTAGCCGCGATACGCAGTATTTT. This translates into CASSISRDTQYF.

The table lists this clone with a few counts. The chain employs TRBV7-6 and TRBJ2-1, with 10 positions matching TRBD2. The junction had 10 bases not matched to a gene; V was cut back by 7 bases and J by 4 bases. The CDR3 extends over 16 amino acids. Germline CDR1 SGHVS, CDR2 FNYEAQ. CDR3 loop: CASTFEREGSYNEQFF. The CDR3 bases are TGTGCCAGCACCTTTGAGCGGGAGGGCTCGTACAATGAGCAGTTCTTC. The whole variable domain, remainder taken from reference TRBV7-6 and TRBJ2-1, is GAGVSQSPRYKVTKRGQDVALRCDPISGHVSLYWYRQALGQGPEFLTYFNYEAQQDKSGLPNDRFSAERPEGSISTLTIQRTEQRDSAMYRCASTFEREGSYNEQFFGPGTRLTVL.